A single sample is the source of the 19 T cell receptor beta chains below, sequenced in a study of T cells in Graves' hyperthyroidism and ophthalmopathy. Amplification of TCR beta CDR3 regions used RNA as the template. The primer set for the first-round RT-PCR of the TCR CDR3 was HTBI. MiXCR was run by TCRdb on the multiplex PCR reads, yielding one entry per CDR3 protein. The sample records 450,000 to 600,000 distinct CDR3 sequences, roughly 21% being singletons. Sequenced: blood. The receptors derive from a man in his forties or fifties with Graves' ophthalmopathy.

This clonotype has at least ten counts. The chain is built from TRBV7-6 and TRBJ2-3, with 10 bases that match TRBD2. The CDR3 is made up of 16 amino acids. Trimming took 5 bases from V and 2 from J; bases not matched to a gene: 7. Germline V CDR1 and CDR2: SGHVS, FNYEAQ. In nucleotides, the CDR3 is TGTGCCAGCAGCCCTCTTAGCGGGGGGTTCACAGATACGCAGTATTTT. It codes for CASSPLSGGFTDTQYF. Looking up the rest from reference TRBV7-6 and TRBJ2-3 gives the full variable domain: GAGVSQSPRYKVTKRGQDVALRCDPISGHVSLYWYRQALGQGPEFLTYFNYEAQQDKSGLPNDRFSAERPEGSISTLTIQRTEQRDSAMYRCASSPLSGGFTDTQYFGPGTRLTVL.

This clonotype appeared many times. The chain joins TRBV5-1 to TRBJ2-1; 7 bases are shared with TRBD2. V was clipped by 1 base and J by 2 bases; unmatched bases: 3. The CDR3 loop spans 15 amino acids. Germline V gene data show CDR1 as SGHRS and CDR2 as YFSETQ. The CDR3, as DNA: TGCGCCAGCAGCTTGAGGCTAGCGGCCTACAATGAGCAGTTCTTC. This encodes CASSLRLAAYNEQFF. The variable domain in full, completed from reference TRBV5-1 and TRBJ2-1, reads KAGVTQTPRYLIKTRGQQVTLSCSPISGHRSVSWYQQTPGQGLQFLFEYFSETQRNKGNFPGRFSGRQFSNSRSEMNVSTLELGDSALYLCASSLRLAAYNEQFFGPGTRLTVL.

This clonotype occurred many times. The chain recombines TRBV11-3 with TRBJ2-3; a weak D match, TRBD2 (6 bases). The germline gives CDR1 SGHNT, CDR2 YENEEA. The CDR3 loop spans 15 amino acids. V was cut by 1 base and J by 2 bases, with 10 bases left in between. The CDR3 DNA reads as TGTGCCAGCAGCTTAGGTGGGGGGAACACAGATACGCAGTATTTT. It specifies CASSLGGGNTDTQYF. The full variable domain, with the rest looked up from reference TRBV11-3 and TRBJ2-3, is EAGVVQSPRYKIIEKKQPVAFWCNPISGHNTLYWYLQNLGQGPELLIRYENEEAVDDSQLPKDRFSAERLKGVDSTLKIQPAELGDSAVYLCASSLGGGNTDTQYFGPGTRLTVL.

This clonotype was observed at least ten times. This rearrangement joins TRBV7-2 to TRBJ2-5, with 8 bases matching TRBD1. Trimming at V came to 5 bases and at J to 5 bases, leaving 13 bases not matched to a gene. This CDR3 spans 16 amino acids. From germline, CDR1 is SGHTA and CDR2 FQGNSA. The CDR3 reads CASSLSTGAQWETQYF. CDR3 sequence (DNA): TGTGCCAGCAGCCTATCGACAGGGGCACAATGGGAGACCCAGTACTTC. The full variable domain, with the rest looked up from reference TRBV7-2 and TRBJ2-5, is GAGVSQSPSNKVTEKGKDVELRCDPISGHTALYWYRQSLGQGLEFLIYFQGNSAPDKSGLPSDRFSAERTGGSVSTLTIQRTQQEDSAVYLCASSLSTGAQWETQYFGPGTRLLVL.

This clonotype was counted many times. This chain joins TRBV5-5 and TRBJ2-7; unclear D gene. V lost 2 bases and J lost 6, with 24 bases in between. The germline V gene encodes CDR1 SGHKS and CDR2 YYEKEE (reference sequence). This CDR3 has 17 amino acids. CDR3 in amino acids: CASSLFLDSYRASEQYF. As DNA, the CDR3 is TGTGCCAGCAGCTTATTTCTAGACTCCTACCGGGCGAGCGAGCAGTACTTC.

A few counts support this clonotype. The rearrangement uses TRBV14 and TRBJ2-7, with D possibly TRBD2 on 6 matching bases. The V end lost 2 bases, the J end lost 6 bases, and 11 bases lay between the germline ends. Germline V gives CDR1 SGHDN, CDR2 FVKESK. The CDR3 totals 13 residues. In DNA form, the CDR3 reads TGTGCCAGCAGCCAATCCGCCGGGGGCGAGCAGTACTTC. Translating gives CASSQSAGGEQYF.

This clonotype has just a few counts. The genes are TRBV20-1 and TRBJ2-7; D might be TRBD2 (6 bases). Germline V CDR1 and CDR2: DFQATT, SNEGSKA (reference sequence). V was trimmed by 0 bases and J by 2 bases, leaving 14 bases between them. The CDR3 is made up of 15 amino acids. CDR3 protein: CSAREPSDVAYEQYF. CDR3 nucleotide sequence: TGCAGTGCTAGAGAGCCTAGCGATGTCGCCTACGAGCAGTACTTC.

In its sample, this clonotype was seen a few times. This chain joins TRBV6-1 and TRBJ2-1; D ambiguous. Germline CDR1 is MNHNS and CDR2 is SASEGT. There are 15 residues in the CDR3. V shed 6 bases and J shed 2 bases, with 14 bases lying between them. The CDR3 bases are TGTGCCAGCAGGGAGAGGCCAGCCCCCTACAATGAGCAGTTCTTC. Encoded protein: CASRERPAPYNEQFF.

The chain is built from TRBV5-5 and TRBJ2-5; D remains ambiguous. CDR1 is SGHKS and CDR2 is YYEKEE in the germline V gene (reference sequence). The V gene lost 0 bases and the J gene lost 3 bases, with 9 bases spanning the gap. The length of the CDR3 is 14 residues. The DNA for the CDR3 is TGTGCCAGCAGCTTGGTAGTTATTAAAGAGACCCAGTACTTC. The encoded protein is CASSLVVIKETQYF.

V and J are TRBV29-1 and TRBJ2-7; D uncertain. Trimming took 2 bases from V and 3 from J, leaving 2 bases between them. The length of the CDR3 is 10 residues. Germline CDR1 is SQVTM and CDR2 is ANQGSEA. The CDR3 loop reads CSVENYEQYF. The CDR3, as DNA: TGCAGCGTTGAAAACTACGAGCAGTACTTC.

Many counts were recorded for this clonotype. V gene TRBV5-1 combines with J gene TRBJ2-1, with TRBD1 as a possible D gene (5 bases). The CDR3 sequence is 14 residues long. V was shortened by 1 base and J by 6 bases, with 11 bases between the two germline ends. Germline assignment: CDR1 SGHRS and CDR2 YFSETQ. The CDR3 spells CASSLNWGLNEQFF. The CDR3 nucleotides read TGCGCCAGCAGCTTGAACTGGGGCCTCAATGAGCAGTTCTTC.

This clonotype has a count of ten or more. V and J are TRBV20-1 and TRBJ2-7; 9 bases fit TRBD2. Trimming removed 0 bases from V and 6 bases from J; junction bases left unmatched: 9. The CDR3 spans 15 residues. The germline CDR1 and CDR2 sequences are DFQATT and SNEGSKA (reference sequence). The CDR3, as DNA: TGCAGTGCTAGAGATTTGGCGGGGGGGTTCCGCGAGCAGTACTTC. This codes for CSARDLAGGFREQYF.

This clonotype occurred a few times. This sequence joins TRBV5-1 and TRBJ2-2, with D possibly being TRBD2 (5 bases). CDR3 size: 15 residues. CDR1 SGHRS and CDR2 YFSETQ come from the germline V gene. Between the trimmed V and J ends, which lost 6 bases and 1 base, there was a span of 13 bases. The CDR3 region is CASKGDKVNTGELFF. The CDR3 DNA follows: TGCGCCAGCAAGGGAGACAAAGTGAACACCGGGGAGCTGTTTTTT.

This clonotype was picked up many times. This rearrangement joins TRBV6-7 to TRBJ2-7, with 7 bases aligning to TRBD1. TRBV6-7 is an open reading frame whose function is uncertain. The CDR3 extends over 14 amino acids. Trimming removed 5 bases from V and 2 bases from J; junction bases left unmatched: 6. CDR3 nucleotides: TGTGCCAGCAGTAAAACAGGGGAGCCCTACGAGCAGTACTTC. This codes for CASSKTGEPYEQYF.

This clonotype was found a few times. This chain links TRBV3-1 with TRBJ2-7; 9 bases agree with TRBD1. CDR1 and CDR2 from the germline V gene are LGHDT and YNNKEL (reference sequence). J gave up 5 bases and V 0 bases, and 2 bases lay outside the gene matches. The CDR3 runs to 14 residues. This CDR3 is CASSQEDRGHEQYF. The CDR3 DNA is TGTGCCAGCAGCCAAGAGGACAGGGGCCACGAGCAGTACTTC.

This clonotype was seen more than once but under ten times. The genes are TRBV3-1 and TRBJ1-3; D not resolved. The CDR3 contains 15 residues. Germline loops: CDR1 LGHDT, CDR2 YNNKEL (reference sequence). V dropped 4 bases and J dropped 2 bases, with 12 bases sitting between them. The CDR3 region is CASSPGWRAGNTIYF. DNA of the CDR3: TGTGCCAGCAGCCCGGGATGGAGGGCTGGAAACACCATATATTTT.

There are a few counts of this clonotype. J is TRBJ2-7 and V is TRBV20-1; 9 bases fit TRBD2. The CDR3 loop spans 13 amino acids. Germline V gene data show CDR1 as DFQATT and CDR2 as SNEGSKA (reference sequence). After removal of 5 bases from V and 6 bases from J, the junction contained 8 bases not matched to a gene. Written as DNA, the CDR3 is TGCAGTGCTGGGGGGACTAGCCGCGGCGAGCAGTACTTC. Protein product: CSAGGTSRGEQYF.

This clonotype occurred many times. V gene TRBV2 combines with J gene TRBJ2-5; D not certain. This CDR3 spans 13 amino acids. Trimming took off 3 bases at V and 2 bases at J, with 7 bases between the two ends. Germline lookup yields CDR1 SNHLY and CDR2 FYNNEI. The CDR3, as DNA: TGTGCCAGCAGTGATGGTCTGCAAGAGACCCAGTACTTC. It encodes CASSDGLQETQYF.

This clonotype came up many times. Written as DNA, the CDR3 is TGTGCCAGCAGCCAACATCGACAGGGAGGGACCTTTGGCTACACCTTC. Amino acids: CASSQHRQGGTFGYTF. The V gene is TRBV3-1, the J gene TRBJ1-2, with 7 positions matching TRBD1. The CDR3 extends over 16 amino acids. V gave up 2 bases and J gave up 7 bases; unmatched junction bases: 13. Looked up from germline, CDR1 is LGHDT and CDR2 is YNNKEL (reference sequence).